Below, 11 T cell receptor beta chains from the same sample are listed, as sequenced in a study of blood T cell repertoires in COVID-19. Clones were sequenced by immunoSEQ multiplex PCR, and TCRdb holds only the in-frame ones, with some missing. This sample carries fewer than 250,000 clones, 80% to 85% of them seen once, and the ten largest clones take approximately 6.5%. The specimen was PBMCs or T cells enriched from blood (not recorded which). These TCRs come from a woman between 35 and 50 years old who had recovered from COVID-19.

There are a few counts of this clone. The V and J genes are TRBV24-1 and TRBJ2-6, with unresolved D. The ends were cut back, 7 bases at V and 3 bases at J, with 12 bases in the middle. The CDR3 spans 15 residues. CDR1 is KGHDR, CDR2 SFDVKD, per germline. The CDR3 DNA sequence: TGTGCCACCAGCGACGCCTCGGGTGGGGCCAACGTCCTGACTTTC. This translates into CATSDASGGANVLTF.

The rearrangement uses TRBV28 and TRBJ1-2, with 8 bases that match TRBD1. V shed 4 bases and J 8 bases; nucleotides not matched to a gene: 6. CDR3 length: 13 amino acids. Germline V gene data show CDR1 as MDHEN and CDR2 as SYDVKM. The CDR3 region has the DNA TGTGCCAGCAGTTCGACAGGGGCGCTAGGCTACACCTTC. Its translation: CASSSTGALGYTF.

The count of this clone is one. The chain joins TRBV5-4 to TRBJ2-4, with D tentatively TRBD2 (6 bases). The ends were cut back, 5 bases at V and 5 bases at J, with 11 bases in the middle. Per the germline V gene, CDR1 is SGHNT and CDR2 is YYREEE (reference sequence). This CDR3 has 13 amino acids. The CDR3 region has the DNA TGTGCCAGCAGAATGACGGGGGAAAACATTCAGTACTTC. Translating it yields CASRMTGENIQYF.

J is TRBJ2-3 and V is TRBV19; 8 bases are a match to TRBD2. This CDR3 spans 16 amino acids. Looked up from germline, CDR1 is LNHDA and CDR2 is SQIVND (reference sequence). J lost 3 bases, V lost 2 bases, and 7 bases had no gene match. DNA for the CDR3: TGTGCCAGTAGTATAAGGACTAGCACGGCTACAGATACGCAGTATTTT. Its protein is CASSIRTSTATDTQYF.

The rearrangement uses TRBV19 and TRBJ2-2; 15 nucleotides agree with TRBD2. Per the germline V gene, CDR1 is LNHDA and CDR2 is SQIVND (reference sequence). Trimming removed 5 bases from V and 3 bases from J; junction bases left unmatched: 4. The CDR3 totals 17 residues. The CDR3 nucleotides read TGTGCCAGTAGTCCCGGGACTAGCGGGGGGTACACCGGGGAGCTGTTTTTT. Its protein product is CASSPGTSGGYTGELFF.

The V call is TRBV6-5, the J call TRBJ2-1; TRBD2 agrees at 9 bases. Trimming cost V 4 bases and J 10 bases; bases outside gene matches: 11. The CDR3 has 15 amino acids. Germline-derived CDR1 and CDR2 are MNHEY and SVGAGI. The CDR3 sequence: CASSWTSEIPYEQFF. CDR3 coding DNA: TGTGCCAGCAGTTGGACTAGCGAGATCCCTTACGAGCAGTTCTTC.

V and J are TRBV18 and TRBJ1-5, with D unresolved. With 2 bases removed from V and 4 bases from J, the gap between germline ends came to 12 bases. Germline V gene data show CDR1 as KGHSH and CDR2 as LQKENI. The CDR3 contains 15 residues. CDR3 residues: CASSPLAGENQPQHF. The CDR3 DNA reads TGTGCCAGCTCACCATTGGCGGGAGAAAATCAGCCCCAGCATTTT.

The CDR3 sequence is CASRHIQTGNTIYF. For the CDR3, the DNA is TGTGCCAGCAGACACATCCAGACTGGAAACACCATATATTTT. The rearrangement uses TRBV6-5 and TRBJ1-3; D unclear. Trimming cost V 6 bases and J 2 bases, with 11 bases left between them. Germline V gene data show CDR1 as MNHEY and CDR2 as SVGAGI. CDR3 length: 14 amino acids.

This rearrangement joins TRBV27 to TRBJ1-1, with D possibly being TRBD1 (5 bases). Trimming removed 0 bases at V and 3 bases at J, with 11 bases between. The CDR3 covers 15 residues. Per germline, CDR1 MNHEY and CDR2 SMNVEV (reference sequence). The DNA for the CDR3 is TGTGCCAGCAGTTTATCTAGGGGCGGGGACACTGAAGCTTTCTTT. This gives the protein CASSLSRGGDTEAFF.

The chain is built from TRBV18 and TRBJ2-7; D is uncertain. The CDR3 length is 13 residues. With 3 bases removed from V and 3 bases from J, the gap between germline ends came to 9 bases. Germline CDR1 is KGHSH and CDR2 is LQKENI. CDR3 region: CASSPGGIYEQYF. DNA of the CDR3: TGTGCCAGCTCACCCGGCGGTATCTACGAGCAGTACTTC. The full variable domain, completed using reference TRBV18 and TRBJ2-7, is NAGVMQNPRHLVRRRGQEARLRCSPMKGHSHVYWYRQLPEEGLKFMVYLQKENIIDESGMPKERFSAEFPKEGPSILRIQQVVRGDSAAYFCASSPGGIYEQYFGPGTRLTVT.

This rearrangement joins TRBV5-1 to TRBJ2-2; maybe TRBD2 (6 bases). The CDR3 has 17 amino acids. The germline V and J ends were trimmed by 0 bases and 5 bases, with 17 bases remaining between them. The germline V gene encodes CDR1 SGHRS and CDR2 YFSETQ. CDR3 in amino acids: CASSLVGPGLFTGELFF. CDR3 nucleotide sequence: TGCGCCAGCAGCTTGGTGGGGCCGGGACTCTTTACCGGGGAGCTGTTTTTT.